This TCR beta chain was recorded in a study of cytomegalovirus exposure and HLA in healthy donors. PCR amplification relied on 60 Vbeta primers (plus 13 Jbeta primers). The table came from immunoSEQ multiplex PCR; TCRdb's copy has only in-frame clones and leaves some out. The profile shows over 85,000 clones, just over 65% of them singletons. The TCR sequence derives from a man under 40 in good health and CMV-seronegative. Sequences were obtained from PBMCs.

CDR3 in DNA: TGTGCCAGCAGCGTAGAGACAGGGGCGGCGGAACAGCCCCAGCATTTT. As protein: CASSVETGAAEQPQHF. This chain uses TRBV9 with TRBJ1-5; TRBD1 matches 8 bases. CDR3 length equals 16 residues. Germline-derived CDR1 and CDR2 are SGDLS and YYNGEE. After removal of 0 bases from V and 7 bases from J, the junction contained 9 bases not matched to a gene.